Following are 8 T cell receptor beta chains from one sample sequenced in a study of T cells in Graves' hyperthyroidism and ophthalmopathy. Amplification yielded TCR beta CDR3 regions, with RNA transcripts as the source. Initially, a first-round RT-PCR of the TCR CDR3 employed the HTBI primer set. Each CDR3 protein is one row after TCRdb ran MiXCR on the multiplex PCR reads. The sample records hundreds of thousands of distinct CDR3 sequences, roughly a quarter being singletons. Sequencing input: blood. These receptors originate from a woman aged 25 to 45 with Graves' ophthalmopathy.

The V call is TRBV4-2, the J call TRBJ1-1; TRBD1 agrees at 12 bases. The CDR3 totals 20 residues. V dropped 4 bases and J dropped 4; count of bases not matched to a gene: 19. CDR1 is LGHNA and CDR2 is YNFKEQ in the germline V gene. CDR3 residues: CASSLEPGQGAWMGFTEAFF. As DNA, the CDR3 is TGTGCCAGCAGCCTCGAACCGGGACAGGGGGCATGGATGGGGTTCACTGAAGCTTTCTTT.

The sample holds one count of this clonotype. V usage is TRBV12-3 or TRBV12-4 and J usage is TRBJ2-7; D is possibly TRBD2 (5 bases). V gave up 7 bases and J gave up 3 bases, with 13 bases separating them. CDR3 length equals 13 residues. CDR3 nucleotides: TGTGCCAGCATGTCAGAGGGCGTCTACGAGCAGTACTTC. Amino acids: CASMSEGVYEQYF.

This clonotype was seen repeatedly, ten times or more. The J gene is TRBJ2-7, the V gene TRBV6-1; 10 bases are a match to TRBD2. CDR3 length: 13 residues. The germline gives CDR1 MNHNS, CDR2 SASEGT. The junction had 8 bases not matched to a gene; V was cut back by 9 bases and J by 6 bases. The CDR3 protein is CASRIAGGGEQYF. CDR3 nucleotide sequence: TGTGCCAGTCGTATAGCGGGGGGCGGCGAGCAGTACTTC.

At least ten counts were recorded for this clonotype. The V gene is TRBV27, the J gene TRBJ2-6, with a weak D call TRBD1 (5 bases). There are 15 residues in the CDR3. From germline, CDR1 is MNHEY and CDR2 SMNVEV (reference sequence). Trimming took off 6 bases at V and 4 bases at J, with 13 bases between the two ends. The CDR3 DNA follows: TGTGCCAGCAGCTACAGGATAACCGGGGCCAACGTCCTGACTTTC. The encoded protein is CASSYRITGANVLTF.

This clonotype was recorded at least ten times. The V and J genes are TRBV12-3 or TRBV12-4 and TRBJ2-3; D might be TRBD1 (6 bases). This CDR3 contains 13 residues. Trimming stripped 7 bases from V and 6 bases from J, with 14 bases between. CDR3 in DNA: TGTGCCAGCACCGACTACCAGGGGGATACGCAGTATTTT. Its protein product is CASTDYQGDTQYF.

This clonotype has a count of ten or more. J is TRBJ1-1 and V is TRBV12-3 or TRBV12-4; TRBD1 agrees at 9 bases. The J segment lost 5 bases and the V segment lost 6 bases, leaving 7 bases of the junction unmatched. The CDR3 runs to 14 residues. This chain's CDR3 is CASSPDRGKTEAFF. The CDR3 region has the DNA TGTGCCAGCAGCCCCGACAGGGGGAAAACTGAAGCTTTCTTT.

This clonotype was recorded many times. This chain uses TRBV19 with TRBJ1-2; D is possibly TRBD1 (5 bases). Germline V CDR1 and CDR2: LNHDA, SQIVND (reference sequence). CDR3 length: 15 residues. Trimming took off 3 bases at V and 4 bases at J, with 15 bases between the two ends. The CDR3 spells CASSIGATQPYGYTF. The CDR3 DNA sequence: TGTGCCAGTAGTATCGGGGCGACGCAGCCCTATGGCTACACCTTC.

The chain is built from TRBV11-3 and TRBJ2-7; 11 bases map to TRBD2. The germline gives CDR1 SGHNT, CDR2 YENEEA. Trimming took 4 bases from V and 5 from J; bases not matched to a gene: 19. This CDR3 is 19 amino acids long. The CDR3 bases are TGTGCCAGCAGCTCCTTAGGGTTAGCGGGGGGGCCGGAACTACACGAGCAGTACTTC. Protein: CASSSLGLAGGPELHEQYF.